The 9 T cell receptor beta chains listed next were all sequenced from one sample in a study of shared clonotypes between healthy human individuals. This table comes from immunoSEQ multiplex PCR, and its TCRdb copy is limited to in-frame clones, with some not included. The sample shows some 2 million clones, roughly 94% of them seen only once. Terminally differentiated effector memory CD45RA+ cells were excluded from the naive CD8 cells, which were CD45RO-negative and positively selected for CCR7. Source material: naive CD8+ T cells sorted from blood. The source of these receptors is a man younger than 30 in good health.

V gene TRBV9 combines with J gene TRBJ2-2; 9 bases are a match to TRBD2. Germline V gene data show CDR1 as SGDLS and CDR2 as YYNGEE. After removal of 4 bases from V and 6 bases from J, the junction contained 10 bases not matched to a gene. This CDR3 contains 16 residues. CDR3 sequence reads: CASSPRGGGSAGELFF. The CDR3 region has the DNA TGTGCCAGCAGCCCGCGGGGGGGCGGTTCGGCCGGGGAGCTGTTTTTT.

The V call is TRBV4-1, the J call TRBJ1-1, with 7 positions matching TRBD1. The V gene end was trimmed by 1 base and the J gene end by 3 bases; junction bases not matched to a gene: 8. There are 16 residues in the CDR3. CDR1 MGHRA and CDR2 YSYEKL come from the germline V gene. This chain's CDR3 is CASSQVRGPLDTEAFF. The CDR3 DNA is TGCGCCAGCAGCCAAGTTAGGGGGCCGTTGGACACTGAAGCTTTCTTT.

For this clone: Within the sample, other DNA sequences also encode this same CDR3. V and J are TRBV30 and TRBJ2-7; D uncertain. Deletions cut 4 bases from V and 1 base from J, with 8 bases between. This CDR3 spans 12 amino acids. Germline CDR1 reads GTSNPN; CDR2 reads SVGIG (reference sequence). The CDR3 region is CAWMAESYEQYF. For the CDR3, the DNA is TGTGCCTGGATGGCAGAATCCTACGAGCAGTACTTC.

V and J are TRBV9 and TRBJ1-3, with 9 positions matching TRBD1. The CDR3 has 16 residues. CDR1 and CDR2 from the germline V gene are SGDLS and YYNGEE. V lost 2 bases and J lost 0; bases outside the gene matches: 3. CDR3 nucleotide sequence: TGTGCCAGCAGCGTGGGACAGGGTGGCTCTGGAAACACCATATATTTT. It encodes CASSVGQGGSGNTIYF. Together with reference TRBV9 and TRBJ1-3, the CDR3 gives the full variable domain: DSGVTQTPKHLITATGQRVTLRCSPRSGDLSVYWYQQSLDQGLQFLIQYYNGEERAKGNILERFSAQQFPDLHSELNLSSLELGDSALYFCASSVGQGGSGNTIYFGEGSWLTVV.

This sequence joins TRBV10-2 and TRBJ2-7; TRBD2 aligns across 9 bases. There are 16 residues in the CDR3. The ends lost 0 bases at V and 3 bases at J; junction bases unmatched: 6. Germline CDR1 is WSHSY and CDR2 is SAAADI. CDR3 in amino acids: CASSESGSGGFYEQYF. In DNA, the CDR3 is TGCGCCAGCAGTGAGTCGGGTAGCGGGGGATTCTACGAGCAGTACTTC.

V usage is TRBV25-1 and J usage is TRBJ1-5; the D is unclear. V was pared by 4 bases and J by 7 bases, with 11 bases between. Per germline, CDR1 MGHDK and CDR2 SYGVNS. CDR3 size: 13 residues. This chain's CDR3 is CASSVVEGQPQHF. The DNA of the CDR3 is TGTGCCAGCAGTGTTGTAGAAGGACAGCCCCAGCATTTT.

The chain joins TRBV9 to TRBJ2-7; tentatively, D is TRBD2 (5 bases). The CDR3 consists of 15 residues. Germline V gene sequence: CDR1 SGDLS, CDR2 YYNGEE. The V end was cut by 4 bases, the J end by 3 bases, with 17 bases between. The CDR3 loop reads CASSPTEGGGYEQYF. CDR3 in DNA: TGTGCCAGCAGCCCAACAGAAGGAGGCGGCTACGAGCAGTACTTC.

The gene calls are TRBV9 and TRBJ1-6, with D hard to call. Deletions cut 4 bases from V and 7 bases from J, with 9 bases between. This CDR3 contains 13 residues. CDR1 SGDLS and CDR2 YYNGEE come from the germline V gene. CDR3 DNA sequence: TGTGCCAGCAGCCCCGACGGGAATTCACCCCTCCACTTT. Protein sequence: CASSPDGNSPLHF.

The chain recombines TRBV4-1 with TRBJ2-1; D is possibly TRBD2 (6 bases). Trimming took 4 bases from V and 5 from J, leaving 12 bases between them. Germline V gene sequence: CDR1 MGHRA, CDR2 YSYEKL. The CDR3 spans 14 residues. As DNA, the CDR3 is TGCGCCAGCAGCCTGACTAGGACTGACAATGAGCAGTTCTTC. This sequence encodes CASSLTRTDNEQFF.